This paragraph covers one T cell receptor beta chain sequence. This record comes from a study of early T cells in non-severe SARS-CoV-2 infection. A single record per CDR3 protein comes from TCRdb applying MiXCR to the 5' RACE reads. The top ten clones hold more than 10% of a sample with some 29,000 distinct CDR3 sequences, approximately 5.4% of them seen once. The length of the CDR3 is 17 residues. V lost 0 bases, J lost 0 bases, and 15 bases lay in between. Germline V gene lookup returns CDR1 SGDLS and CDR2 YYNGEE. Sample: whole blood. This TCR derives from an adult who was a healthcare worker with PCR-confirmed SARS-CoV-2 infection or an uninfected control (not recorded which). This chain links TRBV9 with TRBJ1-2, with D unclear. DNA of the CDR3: TGTGCCAGCAGCGTAGGGGATTCCTATAGCTCTAACTATGGCTACACCTTC. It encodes CASSVGDSYSSNYGYTF. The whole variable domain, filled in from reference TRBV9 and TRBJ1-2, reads DSGVTQTPKHLITATGQRVTLRCSPRSGDLSVYWYQQSLDQGLQFLIQYYNGEERAKGNILERFSAQQFPDLHSELNLSSLELGDSALYFCASSVGDSYSSNYGYTFGSGTRLTVV.